This passage covers 27 T cell receptor beta chains from one sample sequenced in a study of long-term antiretroviral therapy in people with HIV. At the survey level, the v3.0 immunoSEQ assay was run. Produced via immunoSEQ multiplex PCR; TCRdb's table is partial and in-frame only. The sample has 7,500 to 10,000 clones, roughly 77% seen once. Material: unsorted PBMCs, obtained 0.7 years after starting antiretroviral therapy. Receptors were obtained from a man aged 40-49 years with HIV.

This chain links TRBV5-6 with TRBJ1-1, with 8 bases that match TRBD1. The trim removed 2 bases at V and 0 bases at J, leaving 9 bases unmatched. Germline V lookup: CDR1 SGHDT, CDR2 YYEEEE. This CDR3 is built from 17 residues. The CDR3 DNA is TGTGCCAGCAGCTTTCGACAGGGGCATACCATGAACACTGAAGCTTTCTTT. It is translated as CASSFRQGHTMNTEAFF.

The V call is TRBV7-3, the J call TRBJ1-2; D remains ambiguous. Trimming stripped 1 base from V and 8 bases from J, with 11 bases between. Germline V gene sequence: CDR1 SGHTA, CDR2 FQGTGA. The CDR3 is 13 amino acids. CDR3 nucleotides: TGTGCCAGCAGCTTAAGGGGATTTGAGGGCTACACCTTC. It is translated as CASSLRGFEGYTF.

The chain couples TRBV10-2 to TRBJ2-5, with 16 bases aligning to TRBD2. This CDR3 is built from 15 residues. V shed 5 bases and J 5 bases; nucleotides not matched to a gene: 2. Germline V CDR1 and CDR2: WSHSY, SAAADI. Written as DNA, the CDR3 is TGCGCCAGCAGTCCGGGACTAGCGGGAGGGGAGACCCAGTACTTC. This sequence encodes CASSPGLAGGETQYF.

This clone was seen a few times. CDR3 DNA sequence: TGTGCCAGCAGCGCCATGACGGGCTCTGGAAACACCATATATTTT. Protein: CASSAMTGSGNTIYF. The chain recombines TRBV9 with TRBJ1-3; D is unclear. Germline V lookup: CDR1 SGDLS, CDR2 YYNGEE. V was trimmed by 3 bases and J by 0 bases, leaving 10 bases between them. The CDR3 consists of 15 residues.

V gene TRBV5-1 combines with J gene TRBJ1-4; the match to TRBD1 covers 7 bases. From germline, CDR1 is SGHRS and CDR2 YFSETQ. V dropped 4 bases and J dropped 8; count of bases not matched to a gene: 11. The CDR3 is 15 residues long. DNA of the CDR3: TGCGCCAGCAGCCCGGCGATGACAGGGTTAGAAAAACTGTTTTTT. As protein: CASSPAMTGLEKLFF.

The rearrangement joins TRBV5-1 to TRBJ1-5; TRBD1 might be the D (6 bases). V lost 4 bases to trimming and J lost 1 base, with 12 bases between them. Germline V gene lookup returns CDR1 SGHRS and CDR2 YFSETQ. The CDR3 covers 15 residues. The CDR3 DNA reads TGCGCCAGCAGCCCTCTCGGGACAAGCAATCAGCCCCAGCATTTT. Amino acids: CASSPLGTSNQPQHF.

The chain has TRBV5-1 and TRBJ1-1; D is uncertain. Germline lookup yields CDR1 SGHRS and CDR2 YFSETQ. The CDR3 is 14 residues long. The germline V and J ends were trimmed by 0 bases and 2 bases, with 8 bases remaining between them. CDR3 residues: CASSLAFGNTEAFF. The CDR3 region has the DNA TGCGCCAGCAGCTTGGCTTTCGGTAACACTGAAGCTTTCTTT.

The chain employs TRBV18 and TRBJ2-7; 10 nucleotides agree with TRBD2. Germline V gene lookup returns CDR1 KGHSH and CDR2 LQKENI. Losses at the gene ends were 6 bases for V and 5 bases for J; bases not matched to a gene: 7. CDR3 length: 14 amino acids. CDR3 nucleotides: TGTGCCAGCTCTCCCCTAGCGGGAGCTGACGAGCAGTACTTC. Translation: CASSPLAGADEQYF. The entire variable domain, with the rest obtained from reference TRBV18 and TRBJ2-7, is as follows: NAGVMQNPRHLVRRRGQEARLRCSPMKGHSHVYWYRQLPEEGLKFMVYLQKENIIDESGMPKERFSAEFPKEGPSILRIQQVVRGDSAAYFCASSPLAGADEQYFGPGTRLTVT.

Here the CDR3 reads CASSSNGLTDTQYF. The CDR3 bases are TGTGCCAGCAGTTCGAACGGGCTAACAGATACGCAGTATTTT. The V call is TRBV6-5, the J call TRBJ2-3; D unclear. CDR1 is MNHEY, CDR2 SVGAGI, per germline. CDR3 length: 14 amino acids. V gave up 4 bases and J gave up 3 bases, with 11 bases separating them.

V usage is TRBV4-2 and J usage is TRBJ1-4; 8 bases are shared with TRBD1. This CDR3 has 19 amino acids. V dropped 0 bases and J dropped 7; count of bases not matched to a gene: 16. Per the germline V gene, CDR1 is LGHNA and CDR2 is YNFKEQ. The CDR3 region has the DNA TGTGCCAGCAGCCAAGAATCCGTCGGCAGGGGGCGCCTCGGTGAAAAACTGTTTTTT. It is translated as CASSQESVGRGRLGEKLFF.

The rearrangement links TRBV27 to TRBJ2-3, with D maybe TRBD2 (6 bases). There are 14 residues in the CDR3. The germline CDR1 and CDR2 sequences are MNHEY and SMNVEV (reference sequence). The ends were cut back, 6 bases at V and 7 bases at J, with 17 bases in the middle. CDR3 residues: CASRPGGNRNTQYF. The CDR3 coding sequence is TGTGCCAGCAGACCTGGGGGGAATCGAAATACGCAGTATTTT.

This clone has just a few counts. The chain combines TRBV5-1 with TRBJ2-1, with a weak D call TRBD2 (5 bases). V shed 4 bases and J shed 4 bases, with 12 bases lying between them. CDR1 SGHRS and CDR2 YFSETQ come from the germline V gene. The CDR3 contains 14 residues. The CDR3 is CASSADSGYNEQFF. CDR3 nucleotide sequence: TGCGCCAGCAGCGCCGACTCGGGGTACAATGAGCAGTTCTTC.

The chain joins TRBV19 to TRBJ2-7; 8 nucleotides align to TRBD2. The ends lost 4 bases at V and 2 bases at J; junction bases unmatched: 1. Looked up from germline, CDR1 is LNHDA and CDR2 is SQIVND (reference sequence). The CDR3 consists of 13 residues. The CDR3 DNA reads TGTGCCAGTAGTAGCGGGAGGACCTACGAGCAGTACTTC. This codes for CASSSGRTYEQYF.

This sequence joins TRBV5-1 and TRBJ2-3; perhaps TRBD1 as D (5 bases). CDR1 SGHRS and CDR2 YFSETQ come from the germline V gene. The CDR3 runs 13 residues. The V end lost 4 bases, the J end lost 4 bases, and 10 bases lay between the germline ends. In DNA, the CDR3 is TGCGCCAGCAGCACAACAGGATCAGATACGCAGTATTTT. It encodes CASSTTGSDTQYF.

In its sample, this clone was seen a few times. The chain employs TRBV27 and TRBJ2-3; either TRBD1 or TRBD2 may supply D (6 bases each). Germline assignment: CDR1 MNHEY and CDR2 SMNVEV (reference sequence). With 7 bases removed from V and 6 bases from J, the gap between germline ends came to 11 bases. CDR3 length: 12 amino acids. The CDR3 reads CASTIGGDTQYF. The DNA for the CDR3 is TGTGCCAGCACCATAGGGGGGGATACGCAGTATTTT.

This sequence joins TRBV7-2 and TRBJ2-7; D is tentatively TRBD1 or TRBD2 (5 bases each). Germline CDR1 reads SGHTA; CDR2 reads FQGNSA. The ends were cut back, 7 bases at V and 3 bases at J, with 22 bases in the middle. This CDR3 region has 16 residues. CDR3 in amino acids: CASNLAPGPGSYEQYF. CDR3 in DNA: TGTGCCAGCAACCTTGCCCCGGGGCCAGGGAGCTACGAGCAGTACTTC.

In the case of this clone: This CDR3 is also generated by other DNA sequences in the sample. The chain joins TRBV7-9 to TRBJ2-5; D possibly corresponds to TRBD1 (6 bases). The CDR3 is 14 residues long. Germline CDR1 is SEHNR and CDR2 is FQNEAQ (reference sequence). Trimming pared 3 bases from V and 1 base from J, leaving 9 bases between. This CDR3 reads CASSFPTGQETQYF. CDR3 DNA sequence: TGTGCCAGCAGCTTCCCGACAGGCCAAGAGACCCAGTACTTC.

The V call is TRBV30, the J call TRBJ1-6; 9 bases match TRBD1. V lost 0 bases to trimming and J lost 8 bases; unmatched junction nucleotides: 5. Looked up from germline, CDR1 is GTSNPN and CDR2 is SVGIG (reference sequence). The CDR3 contains 15 residues. The CDR3 region is CAWSVPDRGDSPLHF. The CDR3 nucleotides are TGTGCCTGGAGTGTACCGGACAGGGGAGATTCACCCCTCCACTTT.

The chain is built from TRBV10-3 and TRBJ2-5; 9 nucleotides align to TRBD1. The V segment lost 10 bases and the J segment 1 base; nucleotides outside the gene matches: 7. Germline V gene data show CDR1 as ENHRY and CDR2 as SYGVKD. The CDR3 extends over 14 amino acids. The CDR3 nucleotides are TGTGCCACATCCCGGGACAGGGTCCAAGAGACCCAGTACTTC. Translated: CATSRDRVQETQYF.

The chain links TRBV25-1 to TRBJ2-3, with D perhaps TRBD1 (6 bases). Germline CDR1 and CDR2: MGHDK and SYGVNS. The CDR3 covers 13 residues. The germline V and J ends were trimmed by 6 bases and 3 bases, with 10 bases remaining between them. The CDR3 spells CASRMGATDTQYF. CDR3 nucleotides: TGTGCCAGCAGGATGGGGGCAACAGATACGCAGTATTTT.

The chain carries TRBV5-1 and TRBJ1-1; D ambiguous. Per the germline V gene, CDR1 is SGHRS and CDR2 is YFSETQ. The CDR3 is made up of 13 amino acids. V lost 7 bases to trimming and J lost 6 bases, with 16 bases between them. The CDR3: CASHSLRLAEAFF. Here the CDR3 DNA reads TGCGCCAGCCATTCACTCCGATTAGCTGAAGCTTTCTTT.

Here the CDR3 DNA reads TGTGCCAGCAGTTCACAGGGGGAGAATGAAAAACTGTTTTTT. Translating it yields CASSSQGENEKLFF. V gene TRBV28 combines with J gene TRBJ1-4; 8 bases line up with TRBD1. CDR3 length: 14 amino acids. V trimming: 4 bases; J trimming: 5 bases; junction bases outside the gene matches: 3. The germline CDR1 and CDR2 sequences are MDHEN and SYDVKM.

This clone turned up a few times. The V and J genes are TRBV5-4 and TRBJ2-2, with no clear D. Germline CDR1 SGHNT, CDR2 YYREEE (reference sequence). Between the trimmed V and J ends, which lost 2 bases and 6 bases, there was a span of 5 bases. The CDR3 totals 12 residues. The CDR3 loop is CASSLLAGELFF. The CDR3, as DNA: TGTGCCAGCAGCTTATTAGCCGGGGAGCTGTTTTTT.

For the CDR3, the DNA is TGTGCCAGCAGCTTAATGCCGGGACAGGGCTACGGCGTCCTGACTTTC. This codes for CASSLMPGQGYGVLTF. This chain links TRBV7-3 with TRBJ2-6; TRBD1 matches 9 bases. This CDR3 region has 16 residues. Germline trimming cut 1 base from V and 12 bases from J; bases unmatched to any gene: 10. From germline, CDR1 is SGHTA and CDR2 FQGTGA.

The chain joins TRBV7-9 to TRBJ2-7; TRBD1 matches 7 bases. The CDR3 is made up of 15 amino acids. The trim removed 5 bases at V and 1 base at J, leaving 8 bases unmatched. Germline loops: CDR1 SEHNR, CDR2 FQNEAQ (reference sequence). The CDR3 protein is CASSPKDRNSYEQYF. CDR3 DNA: TGTGCCAGCAGCCCGAAGGACAGGAATTCCTACGAGCAGTACTTC.

This clone has only a few counts. V gene TRBV14 combines with J gene TRBJ2-2, with D possibly TRBD1 on 5 matching bases. The CDR3 length is 15 residues. Trimming took 2 bases from V and 5 from J, leaving 12 bases between them. CDR1 and CDR2 from the germline V gene are SGHDN and FVKESK. The CDR3 nucleotides read TGTGCCAGCAGCCAAACCAGGGTGGAGACCGGGGAGCTGTTTTTT. Translation gives CASSQTRVETGELFF.

The CDR3 region is CASSLGTGSLNTEAFF. The CDR3 DNA reads as TGTGCCAGCTCACTTGGGACAGGGAGTTTGAACACTGAAGCTTTCTTT. The V gene is TRBV18, the J gene TRBJ1-1; 9 positions agree with TRBD1. J lost 0 bases, V lost 4 bases, and 6 bases had no gene match. This CDR3 is 16 amino acids long. Germline V CDR1 and CDR2: KGHSH, LQKENI.